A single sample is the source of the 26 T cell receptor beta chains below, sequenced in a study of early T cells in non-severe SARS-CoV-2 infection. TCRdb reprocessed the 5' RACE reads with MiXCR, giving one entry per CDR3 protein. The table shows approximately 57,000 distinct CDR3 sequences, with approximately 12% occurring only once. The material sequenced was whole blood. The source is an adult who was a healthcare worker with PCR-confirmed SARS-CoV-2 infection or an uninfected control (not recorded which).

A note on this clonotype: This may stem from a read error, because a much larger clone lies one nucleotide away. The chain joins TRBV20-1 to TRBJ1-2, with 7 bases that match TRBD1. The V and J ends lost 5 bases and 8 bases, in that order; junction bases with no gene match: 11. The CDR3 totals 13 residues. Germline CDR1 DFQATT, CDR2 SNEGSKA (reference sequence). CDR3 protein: CSAGPKQGRGYTF. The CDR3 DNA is TGCAGTGCTGGCCCGAAACAGGGGAGAGGCTACACCTTC.

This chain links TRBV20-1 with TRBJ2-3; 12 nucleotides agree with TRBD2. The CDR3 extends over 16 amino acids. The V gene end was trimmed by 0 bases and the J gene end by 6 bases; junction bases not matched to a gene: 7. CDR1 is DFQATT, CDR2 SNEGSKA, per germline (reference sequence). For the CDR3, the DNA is TGCAGTGCTAGAGAGGCTAGCGGGGGGGCGGTGGATACGCAGTATTTT. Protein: CSAREASGGAVDTQYF.

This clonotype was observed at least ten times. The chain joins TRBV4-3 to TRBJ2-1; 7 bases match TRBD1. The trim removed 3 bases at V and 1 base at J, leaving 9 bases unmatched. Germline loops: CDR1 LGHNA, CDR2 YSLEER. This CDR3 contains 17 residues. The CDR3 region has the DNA TGCGCCAGCAGCCATAGATTGGCAGGGGGTTCCTACAATGAGCAGTTCTTC. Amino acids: CASSHRLAGGSYNEQFF.

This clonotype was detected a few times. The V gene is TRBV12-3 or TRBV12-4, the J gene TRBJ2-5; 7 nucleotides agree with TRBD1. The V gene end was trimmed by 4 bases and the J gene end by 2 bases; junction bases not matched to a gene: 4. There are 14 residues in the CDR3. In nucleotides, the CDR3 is TGTGCCAGCAGTTATGGGACAGCTCAAGAGACCCAGTACTTC. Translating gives CASSYGTAQETQYF.

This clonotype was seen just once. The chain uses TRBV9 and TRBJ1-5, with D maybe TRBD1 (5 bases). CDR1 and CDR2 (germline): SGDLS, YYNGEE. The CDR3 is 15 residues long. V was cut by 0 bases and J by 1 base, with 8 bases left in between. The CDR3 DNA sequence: TGTGCCAGCAGCGTAGATGGGGCGAGCAATCAGCCCCAGCATTTT. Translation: CASSVDGASNQPQHF.

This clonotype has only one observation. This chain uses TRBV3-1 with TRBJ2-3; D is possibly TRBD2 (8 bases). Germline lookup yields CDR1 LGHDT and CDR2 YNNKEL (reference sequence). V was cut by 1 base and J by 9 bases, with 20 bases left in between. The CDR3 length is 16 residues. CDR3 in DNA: TGTGCCAGCAGCCAAGGAGGACAGGCCGGGAGGGAAACGCAGTATTTT. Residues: CASSQGGQAGRETQYF.

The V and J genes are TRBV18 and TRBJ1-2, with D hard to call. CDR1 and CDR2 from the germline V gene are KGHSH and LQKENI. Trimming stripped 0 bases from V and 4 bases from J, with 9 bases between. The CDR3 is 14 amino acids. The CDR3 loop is CASSPPDGLYGYTF. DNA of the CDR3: TGTGCCAGCTCACCACCGGACGGACTCTATGGCTACACCTTC.

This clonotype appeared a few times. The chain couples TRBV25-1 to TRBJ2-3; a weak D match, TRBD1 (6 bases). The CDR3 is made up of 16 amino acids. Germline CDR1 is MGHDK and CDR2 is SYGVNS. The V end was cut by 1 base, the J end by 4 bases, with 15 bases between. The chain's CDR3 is CASSEFSGGRADTQYF. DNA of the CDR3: TGTGCCAGCAGTGAATTCAGTGGGGGCCGCGCAGATACGCAGTATTTT. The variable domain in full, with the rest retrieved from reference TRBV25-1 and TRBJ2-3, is EADIYQTPRYLVIGTGKKITLECSQTMGHDKMYWYQQDPGMELHLIHYSYGVNSTEKGDLSSESTVSRIRTEHFPLTLESARPSHTSQYLCASSEFSGGRADTQYFGPGTRLTVL.

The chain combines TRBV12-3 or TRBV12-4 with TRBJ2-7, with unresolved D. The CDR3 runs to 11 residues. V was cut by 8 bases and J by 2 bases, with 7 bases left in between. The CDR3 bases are TGTGCCAGCGGAGCCCCCTACGAGCAGTACTTC. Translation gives CASGAPYEQYF.

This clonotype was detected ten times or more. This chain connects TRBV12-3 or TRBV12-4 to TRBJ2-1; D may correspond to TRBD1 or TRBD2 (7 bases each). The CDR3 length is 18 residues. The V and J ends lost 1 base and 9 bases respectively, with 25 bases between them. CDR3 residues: CASSLGRGGQLVRGEQFF. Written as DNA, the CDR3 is TGTGCCAGCAGTTTAGGAAGGGGGGGACAGTTGGTTAGGGGTGAGCAGTTCTTC.

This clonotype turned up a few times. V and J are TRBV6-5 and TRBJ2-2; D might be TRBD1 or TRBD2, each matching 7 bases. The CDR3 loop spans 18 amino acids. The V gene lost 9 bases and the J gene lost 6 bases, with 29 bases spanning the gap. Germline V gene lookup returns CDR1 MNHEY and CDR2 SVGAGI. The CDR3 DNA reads TGTGCCAGTCAGGGCCAAACAGGGGAGGGCCGGTTAGCCGGGGAGCTGTTTTTT. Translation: CASQGQTGEGRLAGELFF.

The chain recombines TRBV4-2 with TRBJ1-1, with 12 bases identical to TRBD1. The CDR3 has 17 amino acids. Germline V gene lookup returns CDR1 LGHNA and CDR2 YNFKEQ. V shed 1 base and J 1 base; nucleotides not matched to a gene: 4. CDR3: CASSQGDRGPRNTEAFF. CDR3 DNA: TGTGCCAGCAGCCAAGGGGACAGGGGGCCCCGGAACACTGAAGCTTTCTTT.

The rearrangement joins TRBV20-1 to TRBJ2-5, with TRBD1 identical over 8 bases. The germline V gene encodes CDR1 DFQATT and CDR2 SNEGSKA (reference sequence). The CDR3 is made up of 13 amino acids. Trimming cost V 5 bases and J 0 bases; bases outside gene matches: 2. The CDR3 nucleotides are TGCAGTGCTGGACAGGGTAACCAAGAGACCCAGTACTTC. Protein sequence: CSAGQGNQETQYF.

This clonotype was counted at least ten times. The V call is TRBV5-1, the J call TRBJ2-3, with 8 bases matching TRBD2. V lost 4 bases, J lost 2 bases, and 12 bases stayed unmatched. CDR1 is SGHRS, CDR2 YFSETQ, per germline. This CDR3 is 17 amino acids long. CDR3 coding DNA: TGCGCCAGCAGCAGGGGGTCAGGACTAGCTTACACAGATACGCAGTATTTT. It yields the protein CASSRGSGLAYTDTQYF.

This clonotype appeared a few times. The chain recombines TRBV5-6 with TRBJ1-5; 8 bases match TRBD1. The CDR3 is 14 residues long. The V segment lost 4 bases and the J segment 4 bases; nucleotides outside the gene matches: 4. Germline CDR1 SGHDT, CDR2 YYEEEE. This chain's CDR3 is CASSTRQGNQPQHF. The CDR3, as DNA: TGTGCCAGCAGCACAAGACAGGGGAATCAGCCCCAGCATTTT.

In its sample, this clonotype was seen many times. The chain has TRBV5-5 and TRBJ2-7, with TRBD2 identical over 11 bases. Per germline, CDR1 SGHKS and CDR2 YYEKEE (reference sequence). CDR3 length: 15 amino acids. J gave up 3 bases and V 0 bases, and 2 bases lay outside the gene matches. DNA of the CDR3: TGTGCCAGCAGCTTGGAACTAGCGGGGGTCTACGAGCAGTACTTC. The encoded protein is CASSLELAGVYEQYF.

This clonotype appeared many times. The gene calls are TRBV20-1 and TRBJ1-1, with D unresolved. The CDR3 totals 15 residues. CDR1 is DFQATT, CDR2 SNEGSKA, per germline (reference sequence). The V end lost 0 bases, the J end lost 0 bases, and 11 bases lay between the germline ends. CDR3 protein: CSARDWADMNTEAFF. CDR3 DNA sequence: TGCAGTGCTAGAGATTGGGCAGACATGAACACTGAAGCTTTCTTT.

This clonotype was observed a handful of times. The chain's CDR3 is CASSYPAEGTEAFF. CDR3 DNA sequence: TGTGCCAGCAGTTACCCTGCCGAGGGTACTGAAGCTTTCTTT. The chain links TRBV6-6 to TRBJ1-1; no reliable D call. Looked up from germline, CDR1 is MNHNY and CDR2 is SVGAGI (reference sequence). This CDR3 region has 14 residues. The ends were cut back, 2 bases at V and 5 bases at J, with 12 bases in the middle.

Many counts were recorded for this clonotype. The CDR3 DNA reads as TGTGCCAGCAGTGTCGAGTTGGCACGCGAGCAGTTCTTC. It is translated as CASSVELAREQFF. The J gene is TRBJ2-1, the V gene TRBV2; D gene unclear. The germline V and J ends were trimmed by 4 bases and 10 bases, with 14 bases remaining between them. The germline CDR1 and CDR2 sequences are SNHLY and FYNNEI. The CDR3 sequence is 13 residues long.

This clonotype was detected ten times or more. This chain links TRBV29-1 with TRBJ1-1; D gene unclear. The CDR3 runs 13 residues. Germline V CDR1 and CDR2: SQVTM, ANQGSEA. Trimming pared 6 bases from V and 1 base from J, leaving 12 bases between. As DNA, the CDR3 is TGCAGCGTCCTAACGTCAGCGAACACTGAAGCTTTCTTT. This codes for CSVLTSANTEAFF.

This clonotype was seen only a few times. The CDR3 reads CASSYSSVLNEQFF. CDR3 coding DNA: TGTGCCAGCAGTTACTCCTCTGTCCTAAATGAGCAGTTCTTC. This chain uses TRBV6-2 or TRBV6-3 with TRBJ2-1, with D unresolved. Germline lookup yields CDR1 MNHEY and CDR2 SVGEGT. CDR3 length equals 14 residues. V was shortened by 0 bases and J by 7 bases, with 10 bases between the two germline ends.

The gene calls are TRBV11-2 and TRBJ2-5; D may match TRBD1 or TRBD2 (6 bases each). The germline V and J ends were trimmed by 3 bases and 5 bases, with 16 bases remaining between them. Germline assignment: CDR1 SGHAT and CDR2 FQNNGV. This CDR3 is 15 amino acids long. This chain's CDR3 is CASSFLPQGRETQYF. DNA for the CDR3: TGTGCCAGCAGCTTTCTCCCCCAGGGGAGGGAGACCCAGTACTTC.

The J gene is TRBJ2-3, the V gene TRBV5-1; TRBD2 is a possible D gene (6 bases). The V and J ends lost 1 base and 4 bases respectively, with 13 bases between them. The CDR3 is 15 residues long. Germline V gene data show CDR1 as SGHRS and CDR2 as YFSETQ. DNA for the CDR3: TGCGCCAGCAGCTTGACTAGCAAGATTGCAGATACGCAGTATTTT. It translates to CASSLTSKIADTQYF.

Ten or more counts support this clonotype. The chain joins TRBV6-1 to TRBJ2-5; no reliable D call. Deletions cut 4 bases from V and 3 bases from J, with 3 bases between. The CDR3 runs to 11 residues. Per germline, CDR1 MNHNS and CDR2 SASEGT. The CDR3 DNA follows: TGTGCCAGCAGTGTGAAAGAGACCCAGTACTTC. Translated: CASSVKETQYF.

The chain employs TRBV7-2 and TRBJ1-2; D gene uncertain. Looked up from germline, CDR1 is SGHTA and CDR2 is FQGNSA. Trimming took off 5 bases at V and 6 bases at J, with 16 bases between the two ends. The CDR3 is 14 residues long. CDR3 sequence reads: CASSQAPGVDGYTF. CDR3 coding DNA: TGTGCCAGCAGCCAGGCCCCTGGGGTTGATGGCTACACCTTC.

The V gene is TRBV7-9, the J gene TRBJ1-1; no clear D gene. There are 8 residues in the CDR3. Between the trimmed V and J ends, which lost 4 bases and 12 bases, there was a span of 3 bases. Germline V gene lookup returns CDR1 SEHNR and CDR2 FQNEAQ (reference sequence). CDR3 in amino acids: CASSSTFF. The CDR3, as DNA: TGTGCCAGCAGCTCGACTTTCTTT. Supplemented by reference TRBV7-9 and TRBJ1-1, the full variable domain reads DTGVSQNPRHKITKRGQNVTFRCDPISEHNRLYWYRQTLGQGPEFLTYFQNEAQLEKSRLLSDRFSAERPKGSFSTLEIQRTEQGDSAMYLCASSSTFFGQGTRLTVV.